The present entry profiles one T cell receptor beta chain with its context. Produced via immunoSEQ multiplex PCR; TCRdb's table is partial and in-frame only. The sample has approximately 75,000 clones; roughly 88% are singletons. The data were taken from a study of blood T cell repertoires in COVID-19. Trimming pared 1 base from V and 5 bases from J, leaving 10 bases between. The CDR3 is 14 amino acids. Germline V CDR1 and CDR2: SGHAT, FQNNGV. The sample comprised peripheral blood. This rearrangement joins TRBV11-2 to TRBJ2-3; TRBD2 is a possible D gene (6 bases). The source of this sequence is a woman aged 45 to 65 with acute or convalescent COVID-19. The CDR3 is CASSLARRGDTQYF. DNA of the CDR3: TGTGCCAGCAGCTTAGCAAGGAGGGGAGATACGCAGTATTTT.